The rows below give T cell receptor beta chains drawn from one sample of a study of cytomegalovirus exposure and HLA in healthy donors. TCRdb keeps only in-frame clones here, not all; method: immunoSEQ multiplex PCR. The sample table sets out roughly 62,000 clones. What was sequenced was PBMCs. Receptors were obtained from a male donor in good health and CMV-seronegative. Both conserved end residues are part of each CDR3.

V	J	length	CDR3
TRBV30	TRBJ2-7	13	CAWSEGRGYEQYF
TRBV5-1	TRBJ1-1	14	CASRDTAGATEDFF
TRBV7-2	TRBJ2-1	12	CASSPQEGEQFF
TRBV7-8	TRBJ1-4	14	CASSPRVGGEKLFF
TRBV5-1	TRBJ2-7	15	CASSLGAGGPYEQYF
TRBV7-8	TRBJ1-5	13	CASSHRGNQPQHF
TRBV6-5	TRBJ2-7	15	CASRGLASSSYEQYF
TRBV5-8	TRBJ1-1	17	CASSPGQGPHLLTEAFF
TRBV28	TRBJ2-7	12	CASSWGAYEQYF
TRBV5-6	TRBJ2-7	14	CASSLGTISYEQYF
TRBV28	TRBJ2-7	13	CASITGGRNEQYF
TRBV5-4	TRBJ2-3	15	CASSLGLGITDTQYF
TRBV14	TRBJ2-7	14	CAGSAGVRSYEQYF
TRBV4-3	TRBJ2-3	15	CASSHRERGTDTQYF
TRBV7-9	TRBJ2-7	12	CASSPLEYEQYF
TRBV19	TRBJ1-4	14	CASSIPGQGKKLFF
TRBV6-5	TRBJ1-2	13	CASSRRAREGYTF
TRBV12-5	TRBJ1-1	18	CASGSPLPGQGMNTEAFF
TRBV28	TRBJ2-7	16	CASRGRGMGQLYEQYF
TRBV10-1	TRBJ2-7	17	CASSESKFGTAGYEQYF
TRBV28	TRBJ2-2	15	CASRMTSGSPGELFF
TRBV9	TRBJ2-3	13	CASILDWTDTQYF
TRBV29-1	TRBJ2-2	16	CSVPGTGGSNTGELFF
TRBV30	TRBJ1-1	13	CAWSVSGVREAFF
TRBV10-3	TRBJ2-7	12	CAIGQSYYEQYF
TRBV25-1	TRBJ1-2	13	CASSDPGNYGYTF
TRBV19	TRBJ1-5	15	CASSIAAASGQPQHF
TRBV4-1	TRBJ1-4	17	CASSQDPPPSLNEKLFF
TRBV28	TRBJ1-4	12	CASRGFEEKLFF
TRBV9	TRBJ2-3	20	CASSVGGTGLAVPRTDTQYF
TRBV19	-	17	CASSIDPRGKFSYEQYF
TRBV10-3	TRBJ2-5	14	CAISDRGGQETQYF
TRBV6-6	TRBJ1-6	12	CASSNYNSPLHF
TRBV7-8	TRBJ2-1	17	CASSLEGLAGGRQEQFF
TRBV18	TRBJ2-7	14	CASSHRDNAYEQYF
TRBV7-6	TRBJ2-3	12	CASAYGTDTQYF
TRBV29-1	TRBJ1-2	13	CSGDGGNNYGYTF
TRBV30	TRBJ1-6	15	CAWSVPSSYNSPLHF
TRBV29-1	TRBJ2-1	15	CSVDFTSGQYNEQFF
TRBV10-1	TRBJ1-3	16	CASSPGKPYSGNTIYF
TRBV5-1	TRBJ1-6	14	CASSSGKDNSPLHF
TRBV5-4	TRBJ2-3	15	CASSSGLAITDTQYF
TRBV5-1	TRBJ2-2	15	CASSSDTLNTGELFF
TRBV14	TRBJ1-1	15	CASSQEFRGSTEAFF
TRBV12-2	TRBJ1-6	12	CASRPRNSPLHF
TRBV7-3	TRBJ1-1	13	CASSSQGNTEAFF